Listed below are T cell receptor beta chains from one sample, sequenced in a study of PD-L1 blockade in urothelial cancer. The repertoire was sequenced with immunoSEQ multiplex PCR; TCRdb's copy has only in-frame clones and lacks some. The sample holds some 52,000 clones, approximately 81% seen once. Sequences were derived from PBMCs, sampled around atezolizumab (anti-PD-L1) treatment. The receptors here all came from a man between 65 and 79 years old with urothelial cancer. CDR3s include the opening cysteine and the closing phenylalanine or tryptophan. D genes are given only for firm matches. Clone size appears in some rows only: once, few, many, or a class for an expanded clone.

V,J,length,size,D,DNA,CDR3
TRBV5-6,TRBJ2-2,15,-,-,TGTGCCAGCAGCTTGTTAGGGGTAAGGACCGGGGAGCTGTTTTTT,CASSLLGVRTGELFF
TRBV7-2,TRBJ1-1,15,-,TRBD1,TGTGCCAGCAGCTCCTCAGACAGGGGTGGCACTGAAGCTTTCTTT,CASSSSDRGGTEAFF
TRBV12-5,TRBJ2-1,14,-,-,TGTGCTAGTGGTCGCGAGAGGGCAGGAAATGAGCAGTTCTTC,CASGRERAGNEQFF
TRBV2,TRBJ1-4,14,-,-,TGTGCCAGCAGTGTATCGGGTCGCCGTGAAAAACTGTTTTTT,CASSVSGRREKLFF
TRBV6-1,TRBJ1-2,17,many,TRBD1,TGTGCCAGCAGTGAAGCGCCACAGGGGGCGAATGGCTATGGCTACACCTTC,CASSEAPQGANGYGYTF
TRBV15,TRBJ1-4,15,-,-,TGTGCCACCAGCAGAGATTACAGTTATAATGAAAAACTGTTTTTT,CATSRDYSYNEKLFF
TRBV7-8,TRBJ1-5,15,-,-,TGTGCCAGCAGCTTAGACGGGGGGCGCAATCAGCCCCAGCATTTT,CASSLDGGRNQPQHF
TRBV19,TRBJ2-3,15,-,-,TGTGCCAGTAGTCCTCAAACTACTTACACAGATACGCAGTATTTT,CASSPQTTYTDTQYF
TRBV7-6,TRBJ2-1,16,-,TRBD2,TGTGCCAGCAGCTCCTCCGGGCTAGCGGCCTACAATGAGCAGTTCTTC,CASSSSGLAAYNEQFF
TRBV6-1,TRBJ1-2,13,-,-,TGTGCCAGCAGTCAGACAGGCTTCTATGGCTACACCTTC,CASSQTGFYGYTF
TRBV28,TRBJ1-3,16,-,TRBD1,TGTGCCAGCAGTCATCACGGGGACAGCTCTGGAAACACCATATATTTT,CASSHHGDSSGNTIYF
TRBV16,TRBJ2-7,13,-,-,TGTGCCAGCAGCCAGCGACTAGGCTACGAGCAGTACTTC,CASSQRLGYEQYF
TRBV4-2,TRBJ2-3,16,once,TRBD2,TGTGCCAGCAGCCAAGCGGGACTAGCCCTCACAGATACGCAGTATTTT,CASSQAGLALTDTQYF
TRBV5-4,TRBJ2-7,13,-,-,TGTGCCAGCAGCTTGGGGGACAACTACGAGCAGTACTTC,CASSLGDNYEQYF
TRBV15,TRBJ2-7,13,-,-,TGTGCCACCAGCACTTCACAGGGTCGCGAGCAGTACTTC,CATSTSQGREQYF
TRBV29-1,TRBJ2-3,15,few,TRBD1,TGCAGCGTTGAGGGGACAGGGGTAGGGGCAGATACGCAGTATTTT,CSVEGTGVGADTQYF
TRBV7-2,TRBJ2-2,16,-,-,TGTGCCAGCAGCTTAGCCCCAGGCTTGTCAGCCGGGGAGCTGTTTTTT,CASSLAPGLSAGELFF
TRBV27,TRBJ1-6,12,-,-,TGTGCCAGCGGACAGCCAAATTCACCCCTCCACTTT,CASGQPNSPLHF
TRBV29-1,TRBJ2-3,15,few,TRBD1,TGCAGCGTTGAAAGCGGGACAGGGGCCACAGATACGCAGTATTTT,CSVESGTGATDTQYF
TRBV29-1,TRBJ2-1,13,once,-,TGCAGCGGCGGGGCCTCCACCCCCCATGAGCAGTTCTTC,CSGGASTPHEQFF
TRBV7-8,TRBJ2-5,15,-,TRBD2,TGTGCCAGCAGCTTAGGACTAGCGGCACAAGAGACCCAGTACTTC,CASSLGLAAQETQYF
TRBV2,TRBJ2-7,14,-,TRBD1,TGTGCCAGCACCACCGACAGGGACCAATACGAGCAGTACTTC,CASTTDRDQYEQYF
TRBV6-5,TRBJ1-1,12,-,TRBD1,TGTGCCAGCAGTCGACAGGGGGCAAAGGCTTTCTTT,CASSRQGAKAFF
TRBV5-1,TRBJ2-2,16,once,-,TGCGCCAGCAGCTTGGTAGTAGGGGGGAACACCGGGGAGCTGTTTTTT,CASSLVVGGNTGELFF
TRBV9,TRBJ2-7,14,few,-,TGTGCCAGCAGCGTCCACTCGAGCTCCTACGAGCAGTACTTC,CASSVHSSSYEQYF
TRBV7-3,TRBJ2-5,17,-,-,TGTGCCAGCAGCTTTAGAGGCTACACATCAAACCAAGAGACCCAGTACTTC,CASSFRGYTSNQETQYF
TRBV9,TRBJ1-2,15,-,-,TGTGCCAGCAGCGTAGAGGGGGGAGGGTACTATGGCTACACCTTC,CASSVEGGGYYGYTF
TRBV12-5,TRBJ1-6,16,-,TRBD1,TGTGCTAGTGGTTTGGTAAGACAGGGTGGATATTCACCCCTCCACTTT,CASGLVRQGGYSPLHF
TRBV7-9,TRBJ1-1,12,-,-,TGTGCCAGCAGCTTGAGGGGGTTAGGAGCTTTCTTT,CASSLRGLGAFF
TRBV7-9,TRBJ1-2,11,-,-,TGTGCCAGCAGCCCGGACTATGGCTACACCTTC,CASSPDYGYTF
TRBV5-6,TRBJ1-5,15,-,-,TGTGCCAGCAGCTTGAATCCGGGTAGTAATCAGCCCCAGCATTTT,CASSLNPGSNQPQHF
TRBV2,TRBJ2-1,14,once,-,TGTGCCAGCAGTGAAACGGCAGGGGTGAATGAGCAGTTCTTC,CASSETAGVNEQFF
TRBV5-1,TRBJ2-3,15,-,TRBD2,TGCGCCAGCAGCTTTAGGCGGGGGGGCACAGATACGCAGTATTTT,CASSFRRGGTDTQYF
TRBV6-5,TRBJ1-2,14,-,TRBD1,TGTGCCAGCAGTGCCCTACAGGGGGCTGGAGGCTACACCTTC,CASSALQGAGGYTF
TRBV5-5,TRBJ2-7,12,-,-,TGTGCCAGCAGCCTAACTCGAGACGAGCAGTACTTC,CASSLTRDEQYF
TRBV4-3,TRBJ2-5,17,-,TRBD2,TGCGCCAGCAGCCAAGATGGAATAGCGGGAGCTGGAGAGACCCAGTACTTC,CASSQDGIAGAGETQYF
TRBV7-3,TRBJ2-5,16,-,TRBD2,TGTGCCAGCAGCTTAAGGGGGGGGACTAAGGACGAGACCCAGTACTTC,CASSLRGGTKDETQYF
TRBV10-3,TRBJ2-3,13,-,TRBD1,TGTGCCATCAGTGAGGGACAGGCAGATACGCAGTATTTT,CAISEGQADTQYF
TRBV7-8,TRBJ1-1,17,-,TRBD1,TGTGCCAGCAGCTTACGCCCCACCGGACAGGTGATTACTGAAGCTTTCTTT,CASSLRPTGQVITEAFF
TRBV4-2,TRBJ1-1,13,-,-,TGTGCCAGCAGCCAAGACGCGTACACTGAAGCTTTCTTT,CASSQDAYTEAFF
TRBV5-4,TRBJ2-3,14,-,-,TGTGCCAGCAGCTTGGTGGGAGGAATGGATACGCAGTATTTT,CASSLVGGMDTQYF
TRBV4-1,TRBJ1-6,15,-,TRBD1,TGCGCCAGCAGCTCCTGGACAGGGAGTAATTCACCCCTCCACTTT,CASSSWTGSNSPLHF
TRBV7-8,TRBJ2-1,17,-,TRBD2,TGTGCCAGCAGCCCAGCTTCGGGACTAGCTATCTACAATGAGCAGTTCTTC,CASSPASGLAIYNEQFF
TRBV18,TRBJ1-4,13,-,-,TGTGCCAGCTCACCGGCCGCAAATGAAAAACTGTTTTTT,CASSPAANEKLFF
TRBV10-3,TRBJ1-1,13,few,-,TGTGCCATCACAGAGGGGGAAGCCACTGAAGCTTTCTTT,CAITEGEATEAFF
TRBV4-3,TRBJ2-7,15,-,-,TGCGCCAGCAGCCAAGCGGCGGCAGCCTCCTACGAGCAGTACTTC,CASSQAAAASYEQYF
TRBV4-1,TRBJ1-3,18,-,-,TGCGCCAGCAGCCTGGGAGGGAGAGGACGGACCTCTGGAAACACCATATATTTT,CASSLGGRGRTSGNTIYF
TRBV4-3,TRBJ2-1,16,-,-,TGCGCCAGCAGCCAAGATCGCGACAGGACCTACAATGAGCAGTTCTTC,CASSQDRDRTYNEQFF
TRBV25-1,TRBJ2-1,14,medium-sized,-,TGTGCCAGTCAAAGGAGGGCCCCCTACAATGAGCAGTTCTTC,CASQRRAPYNEQFF
TRBV5-1,TRBJ1-1,14,-,TRBD1,TGCGCCAGCAGCACCGGGACAGTGAACACTGAAGCTTTCTTT,CASSTGTVNTEAFF
TRBV2,TRBJ2-4,14,-,-,TGTGCCAGCAGCACGGACACTATCAAAAACATTCAGTACTTC,CASSTDTIKNIQYF
TRBV25-1,TRBJ1-2,13,few,TRBD1,TGTGCCAGCAGAGCCCCGGGACAGGCAACCTACACCTTC,CASRAPGQATYTF
TRBV9,TRBJ2-1,16,-,TRBD2,TGTGCCAGCAGCGGATTAGCGGGGGTCTCGAACAATGAGCAGTTCTTC,CASSGLAGVSNNEQFF
TRBV10-3,TRBJ2-1,17,-,TRBD2,TGTGCCACCCTCCGGCTAGCGGGAGGGCCAACTGACAATGAGCAGTTCTTC,CATLRLAGGPTDNEQFF
TRBV15,TRBJ2-7,15,-,-,TGTGCCACCAGCAGAGATTTCGGGGACTCCTACGAGCAGTACTTC,CATSRDFGDSYEQYF
TRBV5-6,TRBJ2-2,13,-,-,TGTGCCAGCACTCGCGTAGTTTCCGGGGAGCTGTTTTTT,CASTRVVSGELFF
TRBV19,TRBJ2-1,16,-,-,TGTGCCAGTAGTGACCCGGGGCAGGGGTTTTTGAATGAGCAGTTCTTC,CASSDPGQGFLNEQFF
TRBV10-3,TRBJ2-7,12,-,TRBD1,TGTGCCATCAGTCCAGGGGGAGCCGAGCAGTACTTC,CAISPGGAEQYF
TRBV7-9,TRBJ2-3,16,once,-,TGTGCCAGCTCGGAGGGGGGGGCTGTGAGGACAGATACGCAGTATTTT,CASSEGGAVRTDTQYF